This T cell receptor (beta chain) was sequenced during a study of shared clonotypes between healthy human individuals. Study-wide context: Three plates each covered CD4 naive and memory; CD8 naive two, CD8 memory one.

CDR1 LGHNA and CDR2 YSLEER come from the germline V gene. The V end lost 8 bases, the J end lost 1 base, and 14 bases lay between the germline ends. The CDR3 length is 15 residues. It was CD45RO-negative cells, positively selected for CCR7, that made up naive CD8 cells, with terminally differentiated effector memory CD45RA+ cells excluded. Original analysis: Filtering differed because ImmunoSEQ produced junction-only sequences that carried no quality scores. This table comes from immunoSEQ multiplex PCR, and its TCRdb copy is limited to in-frame clones, with some not included. The DNA was the basis for D and trimming; V, J and clone size are from that table. The data show over 2 million clones, with less than 95% seen just once and 1% to 1.3% held by the top ten.

This receptor was taken from a man aged 18 to 30 in good health. The chain combines TRBV4-3 with TRBJ2-2; D is uncertain. The sequenced sample consisted of naive CD8+ T cells sorted from blood. The CDR3: CASARGTQNTGELFF. In nucleotides, the CDR3 is TGCGCCAGCGCACGAGGAACGCAGAACACCGGGGAGCTGTTTTTT.